This T cell receptor (beta chain) was sequenced in a study of blood T cells in healthy people across ages. General observations from the study: PBMCs went unsorted, and a conclusive naive versus antigen-experienced comparison was therefore prevented.

Next came a second PCR, run for about 7 to 12 cycles, which used a sample-barcoded 5' primer along with a J-beta primer mix. From the 5' RACE reads, TCRdb called clonotypes with MiXCR, one entry per CDR3 protein. Of roughly 1.4 million distinct CDR3 sequences in the sample, 55% to 75% were seen once. About this clonotype: Its antigen is unidentified.

Trimming cost V 3 bases and J 13 bases; bases outside gene matches: 10. Germline-derived CDR1 and CDR2 are SEHNR and FQNEAQ (reference sequence). The CDR3 is 14 amino acids. The chain couples TRBV7-9 to TRBJ2-4, with 9 bases that match TRBD1. Input material: blood. The receptor was isolated from a man younger than 30 in good health. The CDR3 sequence is CASSFDGQGREQYF. CDR3 coding DNA: TGTGCCAGCAGCTTCGATGGACAGGGGCGAGAGCAGTACTTC.